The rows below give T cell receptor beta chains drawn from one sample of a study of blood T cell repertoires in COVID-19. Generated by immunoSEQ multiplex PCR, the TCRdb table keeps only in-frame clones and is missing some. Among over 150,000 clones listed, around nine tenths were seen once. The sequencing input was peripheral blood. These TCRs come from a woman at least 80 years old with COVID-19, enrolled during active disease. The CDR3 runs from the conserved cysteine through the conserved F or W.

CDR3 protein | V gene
CASRRTGREQYF | TRBV2
CASSVSLNRPPSEAFF | TRBV9
CASTARGNIQYF | TRBV19
CASSRDRPTEAFF | TRBV14
CASRVPGLVIQGSQYF | TRBV25-1
CASSQTSGRLEQFF | TRBV6-6
CASSPGTGQETQYF | TRBV7-6
CATSSGLAGKYEQYF | TRBV15
CASSSSIEQFF | TRBV19
CASSLVPGAGELFF | TRBV7-2
CASSEGLAGAQETQYF | TRBV9
CASSSGLGYTF | TRBV28
CSASVGQGSYEQYF | TRBV20-1
CASSLWASGYNEQFF | TRBV27
CASSFWGQGARNEQFF | TRBV27
CASSSQGTTDTQYF | TRBV5-5
CASTQKGQKAFF | TRBV12-3/TRBV12-4
CASRGHRNTIYF | TRBV28
CASSSEGRLNTEAFF | TRBV6-5
CASSTALGQGDNSPLHF | TRBV21-1
CASSLETDNSPLHF | TRBV27
CASSSETSGDTQYF | TRBV28
CASSQDPSRDITEAFF | TRBV4-1
CASSFPPTGLLYGYTF | TRBV6-2/TRBV6-3
CASSRGRNTEAFF | TRBV28
CASSSGASGELFF | TRBV7-9
CAGGTGNTGELFF | TRBV5-1
CASSYRGGYEQYF | TRBV6-5
CASSQVGLGSGRIHTGELFF | TRBV4-2
CASSERTGRSNQPQHF | TRBV6-1
CASSSPGGDGYTF | TRBV6-6
CASRDIRGRTLSYNEQFF | TRBV11-2
CASSSPTEYNEQFF | TRBV5-6
CASSRAGQETQYF | TRBV3-1/TRBV3-2
CASTSSLRGTGNQPQHF | TRBV19
CSVGVSGTEAFF | TRBV29-1
CSASIIQPQHF | TRBV20-1
CASFITGGLGDTEAFF | TRBV21-1
CASSQVSGAEAFF | TRBV3-1/TRBV3-2
CASSLLTGTTNEKLFF | TRBV7-9
CASSQDQQINSPLHF | TRBV4-2
CASSSGNTQYF | TRBV12-3/TRBV12-4
CASSPSLGSYEQYF | TRBV7-2
CSAKTIYGYTF | TRBV20-1
CASSLFTGGYTF | TRBV7-2
CASSLTGVLDQPQHF | TRBV28
CSASNLQTNQPQHF | TRBV20-1